The entry below gives a single T cell receptor beta chain sequence along with its context. Antigen specificity is unknown. V was shortened by 4 bases and J by 2 bases, with 9 bases between the two germline ends. CDR3 length: 13 amino acids. Germline loops: CDR1 SGHVS, CDR2 FQNEAQ. Clones were read by immunoSEQ multiplex PCR, and TCRdb kept only the in-frame ones, dropping some. The sample yields some 70,000 clones, approximately 82% seen once. This entry is derived from a study of vaccination effects on CD4 cells after COVID-19. The wider study: Relative to the second dose, post-vaccine samples were obtained a median of 72 days later.

Sequencing in the ViraFEST assay came after antigen-specific CD4+ T cells had been expanded with viral peptide pools, which were used to stimulate PBMC. Scientists isolated CD4+ T cells after an approximately 10-day culture period ended. Two doses of either BNT162b2 or mRNA-1273 were given to each participant. Fresh IL-2-containing medium replaced half the medium on days 3 and 7. Study-wide results and limits: There were few convalescent patients in the study and no early post-infection timepoints. Clones from infection and from vaccination both contracted markedly late after vaccination.

The V gene is TRBV7-8, the J gene TRBJ2-7; the D call may be TRBD1 or TRBD2 (5 bases each). The TCR originated in a human donor who received a COVID-19 vaccine. This sample comprised CD4+ T cells from PBMCs cultured with HCoV-229E spike peptides, obtained after COVID-19 vaccination. The DNA for the CDR3 is TGTGCCAGCAGCTGGGACGACCCCTACGAGCAGTACGTC. It translates to CASSWDDPYEQYV.